Sequencing of this T cell receptor (beta chain) was carried out in a study of T cell repertoires in cytomegalovirus infection. Across the whole study: Public TCR beta signatures provided an indication of both CMV infection and a matching HLA type.

Study conclusions and caveats: The ex vivo response showed dominance by HLA-C-restricted CMV-specific TCR beta clonotypes. Cumulative frequency of public TCR beta families picked out carriers of CMV plus the relevant HLA.

Using its own MiXCR run on the reads, TCRdb lists one record per CDR3 protein. The sample shows some 450,000 distinct CDR3 sequences, about 33% of them seen only once. With V trimmed by 6 bases and J by 4 bases, 5 bases remained unmatched. This CDR3 comprises 15 residues. Germline V CDR1 and CDR2: SGDLS, YYNGEE. Concerning this clonotype itself: Its antigen is still unknown.

The clonotype was recovered from a human donor in good health (CMV status not recorded). Some clones in this sample may be carry-over from other donors' samples. The rearrangement links TRBV9 to TRBJ2-5; TRBD2 matches at 14 bases. The sample was PBMCs. This chain's CDR3 is CASTSGTSGGETQYF. The CDR3 DNA follows: TGTGCCAGCACCTCCGGGACTAGCGGGGGAGAGACCCAGTACTTC.